The clone carrying this T cell receptor beta chain was detected only a few times. Its target is not known. Primers for the PCR totalled 60 Vbeta and 13 Jbeta. TCRdb keeps only in-frame clones here, not all; method: immunoSEQ multiplex PCR. The sample consists of roughly 34,000 clones, roughly 69% of them appearing once. This sample stems from a study of cytomegalovirus exposure and HLA in healthy donors. Study context: Caucasian-associated ancestry cluster membership applied to about 83% of around 400 genotyped donors. Study-level points and caveats: It was likely that a cluster of highly shared sequence variants was a sequencing artifact.

The germline V gene has CDR1 MGHDK and CDR2 SYGVNS. This CDR3 is built from 16 residues. Trimming at V came to 1 base and at J to 7 bases, leaving 6 bases not matched to a gene. Sequencing was done on a sample of PBMCs. The gene calls are TRBV25-1 and TRBJ2-2; 10 bases match TRBD1. The receptor was isolated from a man aged 25 to 40 in good health and CMV-seronegative. This chain's CDR3 is CASSESRQGAGGELFF. The CDR3 DNA reads TGTGCCAGCAGTGAATCGAGACAGGGGGCTGGCGGGGAGCTGTTTTTT.